A single TCR beta chain is shown here with its context. Its antigen is still unknown. The entry originates in a study of response to subunit inactivated influenza vaccine. Study-level results: Authors suggested seasonal influenza vaccinations each recruit few new T cells.

Looked up from germline, CDR1 is DFQATT and CDR2 is SNEGSKA (reference sequence). The CDR3 is made up of 15 amino acids. Trimming took off 3 bases at V and 2 bases at J, with 15 bases between the two ends. TCRdb ran MiXCR on the RT-PCR reads and lists one entry per CDR3 protein. The repertoire holds around 760,000 distinct CDR3 sequences, approximately 15% seen once, with 5.5% to 7% in the top ten. The chain uses TRBV20-1 and TRBJ2-3; D possibly corresponds to TRBD2 (6 bases). Here the sequenced sample was PBMCs from blood, taken around two weeks before vaccination. This TCR derives from a man aged 45-65 years who received an inactivated influenza vaccine. CDR3 protein: CSASGSLGVTDTQYF. In DNA, the CDR3 is TGCAGTGCTAGCGGGAGCTTAGGGGTCACAGATACGCAGTATTTT.